The rows below give T cell receptor beta chains drawn from one sample of a study of blood T cell repertoires in COVID-19. Clones were sequenced by immunoSEQ multiplex PCR, and TCRdb holds only the in-frame ones, with some missing. The sample records about 100,000 clones, about 77% being singletons. The specimen was peripheral blood. The receptor source for this set is a woman in her seventies with acute or convalescent COVID-19. CDR3s include the opening cysteine and the closing phenylalanine or tryptophan. Fields, in order: D gene, clone size, J gene, V gene, CDR3 DNA, CDR3 protein. The D gene is left open where the match is weak. Rows may omit the clone size; those that give it use once, few, many or a size class.

TRBD1,few,TRBJ1-4,TRBV5-1,TGCGCCAGCAGCGAAGGGACAGTACCAACTAATGAAAAACTGTTTTTT,CASSEGTVPTNEKLFF
TRBD1,.,TRBJ2-1,TRBV10-3,TGTGCCATCAGTGAGTCTAGAGGGACAGTTACCAATGAGCAGTTCTTC,CAISESRGTVTNEQFF
TRBD1,.,TRBJ1-6,TRBV10-2,TGCGCCAGCAGAGACAGGGGGGTTTCACCCCTCCACTTT,CASRDRGVSPLHF
TRBD1,.,TRBJ1-2,TRBV7-9,TGTGCCAGCAGCTTCGGGACAGGGAGAGGCTACACCTTC,CASSFGTGRGYTF
.,once,TRBJ1-2,TRBV25-1,TGTGCCAGCAGTGAGGCCAGGGCCTCTAACTATGGCTACACCTTC,CASSEARASNYGYTF
.,.,TRBJ1-2,TRBV10-3,TGTGCCATCAGTTTATCCCAGGACAGTACTAACTATGGCTACACCTTC,CAISLSQDSTNYGYTF
.,.,TRBJ1-5,TRBV4-2,TGTGCCAGCAGCCAATTGGCCAGGGGCAATCAGCCCCAGCATTTT,CASSQLARGNQPQHF
TRBD1,.,TRBJ2-3,TRBV5-4,TGTGCCAGCAGCTCAGGGGGCGGATCCCCCACAGATACGCAGTATTTT,CASSSGGGSPTDTQYF
.,.,TRBJ2-1,TRBV6-5,TGTGCCAGCAGTTACACACAGGGTGGGCATAGTGAGCAGTTCTTC,CASSYTQGGHSEQFF
.,.,TRBJ1-3,TRBV19,TGTGCCAGTACCCCTGTTAGCAGCTCTGGAAACACCATATATTTT,CASTPVSSSGNTIYF
TRBD1,.,TRBJ1-6,TRBV19,TGTGCCAGTAGCGTCAAGGGACAGCTGAATTCACCCCTCCACTTT,CASSVKGQLNSPLHF
.,.,TRBJ2-1,TRBV12-5,TGTGCTAGTGGTTCTGGACAGTCCTACAATGAGCAGTTCTTC,CASGSGQSYNEQFF
.,few,TRBJ1-5,TRBV30,TGTGCCTGGAGTGGGGAATACAGGAGTAGCAATCAGCCCCAGCATTTT,CAWSGEYRSSNQPQHF
TRBD1,.,TRBJ1-5,TRBV28,TGTGCCAGCGGGGGACAGGGGGGTGGCAATCAGCCCCAGCATTTT,CASGGQGGGNQPQHF
.,.,TRBJ1-4,TRBV2,TGTGCCGGAAACAGGCTGGCTAATGAAAAACTGTTTTTT,CAGNRLANEKLFF
TRBD2,.,TRBJ2-7,TRBV2,TGTGCCAGCAGGGGGACTAGCGTCCACGAGCAGTACTTC,CASRGTSVHEQYF
.,.,TRBJ1-6,TRBV7-2,TGTGCCAGCACCTCCAATTCACCCCTCCACTTT,CASTSNSPLHF
TRBD2,.,TRBJ2-1,TRBV6-5,TGTGCCAGCAGTTACTCGTACGGGGGGGCCGGCGAGCAGTTCTTC,CASSYSYGGAGEQFF
TRBD1,.,TRBJ1-2,TRBV3-1/TRBV3-2,TGTGCCAGCAGCCAAGAGTTACAGGGGACCTATGGCTACACCTTC,CASSQELQGTYGYTF
.,.,TRBJ1-2,TRBV20-1,TGCAGTGCTAGTAACAGGGTTCGGACCCATGGCTACACCTTC,CSASNRVRTHGYTF
.,.,TRBJ1-3,TRBV9,TGTGCCAGCAGCGTAGCCCCGGGGAGCTCTGGAAACACCATATATTTT,CASSVAPGSSGNTIYF
.,.,TRBJ2-2,TRBV11-2,TGTGCCAGCAGCCCTGGCTCCCGCCCCGGGGAGCTGTTTTTT,CASSPGSRPGELFF
TRBD2,.,TRBJ2-1,TRBV7-3,TGTGCCAGCAGCCCTCTAGCGGGGGGTATCTACAATGAGCAGTTCTTC,CASSPLAGGIYNEQFF
.,.,TRBJ1-1,TRBV6-5,TGTGCCAGTGGGGGACACACGAACACTGAAGCTTTCTTT,CASGGHTNTEAFF
.,.,TRBJ1-4,TRBV14,TGTGCCAGCAGCGAACAGGGATGGGGTGAAAAACTGTTTTTT,CASSEQGWGEKLFF
.,.,TRBJ1-3,TRBV6-6,TGTGCCAGCAGTGTACAGGGAAACACCATATATTTT,CASSVQGNTIYF
.,.,TRBJ1-6,TRBV7-2,TGTGCCAGCAGTAAGGGGCGCGAGAATTCACCCCTCCACTTT,CASSKGRENSPLHF
.,few,TRBJ1-6,TRBV4-1,TGCGCCAGCAGCCAACAAGACAGGAGTTCCAATTCACCCCTCCACTTT,CASSQQDRSSNSPLHF
.,.,TRBJ1-3,TRBV7-2,TGTGCCAGCAGCTTAAGTGGCAATGAAGGAAACACCATATATTTT,CASSLSGNEGNTIYF
TRBD1,.,TRBJ2-3,TRBV28,TGTGCCAGCAGTTTGAGTGGGACAGGGTGGGATACGCAGTATTTT,CASSLSGTGWDTQYF
.,.,TRBJ1-2,TRBV6-6,TGTGCCAGCAGTTACTCTGAGGTTAACTATGGCTACACCTTC,CASSYSEVNYGYTF
TRBD1,.,TRBJ1-5,TRBV19,TGTGCCAGTAGTAGACAGGGCGATCAGCCCCAGCATTTT,CASSRQGDQPQHF
.,.,TRBJ1-5,TRBV6-5,TGTGCCAGCAGTCGAGGACGCGGAGGAAATCAGCCCCAGCATTTT,CASSRGRGGNQPQHF
.,.,TRBJ2-2,TRBV7-3,TGTGCCAGCAGCTTAATGAGGGTCGCGAACACCGGGGAGCTGTTTTTT,CASSLMRVANTGELFF
.,.,TRBJ1-5,TRBV7-9,TGTGCCAGCAGCTTAGCGGGGAGGGGCGGAAATCAGCCCCAGCATTTT,CASSLAGRGGNQPQHF
.,.,TRBJ1-2,TRBV5-1,TGCGCCAGCAGCCCCAGGGAGGGCAACTATGGCTACACCTTC,CASSPREGNYGYTF
TRBD1,once,TRBJ1-4,TRBV30,TGTGCCTGGAGTGTGACCGGGACAGCGAATGAAAAACTGTTTTTT,CAWSVTGTANEKLFF
TRBD1,few,TRBJ2-2,TRBV13,TGTGCCAGCAGCTTAGGGACAGGGCGATCCGGGGAGCTGTTTTTT,CASSLGTGRSGELFF
.,.,TRBJ1-2,TRBV6-2/TRBV6-3,TGTGCCAGCAGTTACTCGAACATGGAGAGATACTATGGCTACACCTTC,CASSYSNMERYYGYTF
.,.,TRBJ2-3,TRBV20-1,TGCAGTGAACGGGTTACAGATACGCAGTATTTT,CSERVTDTQYF
.,.,TRBJ1-1,TRBV19,TGTGCCAGTAGTTCCCGGGGGAACACTGAAGCTTTCTTT,CASSSRGNTEAFF
TRBD1,.,TRBJ1-2,TRBV9,TGTGCCAGCAGCGCCCAGGGACAGGAGTTCTATGGCTACACCTTC,CASSAQGQEFYGYTF